These T cell receptor beta chains were read from a single sample in a study of human T cells and chemical hapten exposure. TCRdb re-called the RACE reads through MiXCR, storing one row per CDR3 protein. Of about 69,000 distinct CDR3 sequences in the sample, approximately 10% were seen once. Sequences were derived from whole blood, sampled in connection with sensitization to the hapten diphenylcyclopropenone (DPC). These receptors were collected from a woman in her forties or fifties with alopecia areata. Some clones in this sample may be carry-over from other donors' samples. Each CDR3 is given with its conserved first and last residue. D genes are given only for firm matches. Some rows have no size entry. The others give once, few or many, or a class for an expanded clone.

D	V	size	J	DNA	CDR3
NA	TRBV18	many	TRBJ1-6	TGTGCCAGCTCAGAGACTAGGCGGGAGTCACCCCTCCACTTT	CASSETRRESPLHF
TRBD1	TRBV20-1	few	TRBJ2-7	TGCAGTGCTCTGGGACAGGGAGGGTACGAGCAGTACTTC	CSALGQGGYEQYF
TRBD1	TRBV7-2	NA	TRBJ2-7	TGTGCCAGCAGCTCCGGGGACAGGCGCTACGAGCAGTACTTC	CASSSGDRRYEQYF
TRBD2	TRBV27	few	TRBJ2-1	TGTGCCAGCAGTCCCAGGACTAGCGGGAGGGCAGTCAATGAGCAGTTCTTC	CASSPRTSGRAVNEQFF
NA	TRBV12-3/TRBV12-4	NA	TRBJ2-2	TGTGCCAGCAGCCCGGCCGTGGGAGGCACCGGGGAGCTGTTTTTT	CASSPAVGGTGELFF
TRBD1	TRBV3-1	many	TRBJ2-1	TGTGCCAGCAGCCCCCGGCGGACAGGGAATTTCTACGAGCAGTTCTTC	CASSPRRTGNFYEQFF
NA	TRBV10-3	NA	TRBJ2-7	TGTGCCACGGGCGATTACTACCCCGCCTACGAGCAGTACTTC	CATGDYYPAYEQYF
TRBD2	TRBV20-1	few	TRBJ2-2	TGCAGTGCTCGCGGGAGGGCGGTAACCGGGGAGCTGTTTTTT	CSARGRAVTGELFF
TRBD1	TRBV2	few	TRBJ1-5	TGTGCCAGCAGATGGGACAGGGGCCCCAATCAGCCCCAGCATTTT	CASRWDRGPNQPQHF
NA	TRBV27	many	TRBJ2-7	TGTGCCAGCAGTTTCGCTAGCGCCTCCTACGAGCAGTACTTC	CASSFASASYEQYF
TRBD2	TRBV18	many	TRBJ2-1	TGTGCCAGCTCACTGGGGACTAGCTCACAGGAGCAGTTCTTC	CASSLGTSSQEQFF
NA	TRBV12-3/TRBV12-4	few	TRBJ2-1	TGTGCCAGCAGTTTAGCGCTGGGGGAACCCAATGAGCAGTTCTTC	CASSLALGEPNEQFF
NA	TRBV28	few	TRBJ2-4	TGTGCCAGCAGCCACACTATAGCCAAAAACATTCAGTACTTC	CASSHTIAKNIQYF
TRBD1	TRBV9	NA	TRBJ2-2	TGTGCCAGCAGGGCCCGGGACAGGGGGCAAGACGGGGAGCTGTTTTTT	CASRARDRGQDGELFF
NA	TRBV6-1	NA	TRBJ1-4	TGTGCCAGCAGTGATACCGGTCTTAATGAAAAACTGTTTTTT	CASSDTGLNEKLFF
NA	TRBV2	many	TRBJ1-4	TGTGCCAGGGGGTCCGGGGGGCCTAATGAAAAACTGTTTTTT	CARGSGGPNEKLFF
NA	TRBV20-1	NA	TRBJ2-2	TGCAGTGCTAGAGATTTAGGGTACACCGGGGAGCTGTTTTTT	CSARDLGYTGELFF
NA	TRBV7-9	few	TRBJ2-5	TGTGCCAGCAGCCGCCTTTACAGGGTCGACGAGACCCAGTACTTC	CASSRLYRVDETQYF
NA	TRBV11-1	few	TRBJ2-3	TGTGCCAGCAGCCGCCAGACAGCCCGGGATACGCAGTATTTT	CASSRQTARDTQYF
NA	TRBV5-1	few	TRBJ2-6	TGCGCCAGCAGCTCTACTACTTCTGGGGCCAACGTCCTGACTTTC	CASSSTTSGANVLTF
TRBD2	TRBV7-2	NA	TRBJ2-1	TGTGCCAGCAGCTTAGTTGGGACTAGCGGTTACTCCTACAATGAGCAGTTCTTC	CASSLVGTSGYSYNEQFF
NA	TRBV20-1	few	TRBJ2-1	TGCAGTGCTCCAGACATCCACTCCTACAATGAGCAGTTCTTC	CSAPDIHSYNEQFF
NA	TRBV3-1	many	TRBJ2-4	TGTGCCAGCAGCGATCTAGCCAAAAACATTCAGTACTTC	CASSDLAKNIQYF
NA	TRBV24-1	many	TRBJ2-1	TGTGCCACCAGTGCTCTCGACAGGAGCTCCTACAATGAGCAGTTCTTC	CATSALDRSSYNEQFF
NA	TRBV6-1	NA	TRBJ2-7	TGTGCCAGCAAGAGGGCCTTCAACTACGAGCAGTACTTC	CASKRAFNYEQYF
NA	TRBV29-1	many	TRBJ1-5	TGCAGCGCCAGGGTCGGGAGCCAGCCCCAGCATTTT	CSARVGSQPQHF
NA	TRBV2	few	TRBJ1-2	TGTGCCAGCATCAACCCCGGGGGGCAGGTCTATGGCTACACCTTC	CASINPGGQVYGYTF
TRBD1	TRBV5-4	NA	TRBJ1-6	TGTGCCAGCAGTTACCGGACAGGGCGGGATTCACCCCTCCACTTT	CASSYRTGRDSPLHF
NA	TRBV9	many	TRBJ2-2	TGTGCCAGCAGCGCGACCGGGACGAGAACCGGGGAGCTGTTTTTT	CASSATGTRTGELFF
NA	TRBV29-1	many	TRBJ1-1	TGCAGCGTTGAAGGCCCTGGCACTGAAGCTTTCTTT	CSVEGPGTEAFF
NA	TRBV7-9	few	TRBJ1-1	TGTGCCAGCAGCTTAAGGGCAGGGGCTAACACTGAAGCTTTCTTT	CASSLRAGANTEAFF
NA	TRBV29-1	NA	TRBJ2-1	TGCAGCGTTGAAGATCAAAGACTCCCTCGGCAGTTCTTC	CSVEDQRLPRQFF
NA	TRBV20-1	many	TRBJ1-4	TGCAGTGCTAGAGTGACGGCCGAGGAAAAACTGTTTTTT	CSARVTAEEKLFF
NA	TRBV10-1	NA	TRBJ1-1	TGCGCCAGCAGTGATTCGCCGACAAGTAGTGAAGCTTTCTTT	CASSDSPTSSEAFF
NA	TRBV6-1	NA	TRBJ2-7	TGTGCCAGCGATGGACATGGGTACGAGCAGTACTTC	CASDGHGYEQYF
NA	TRBV5-1	few	TRBJ2-3	TGCGCCAGCAGCTTGGTGGACAGCACAGATACGCAGTATTTT	CASSLVDSTDTQYF
NA	TRBV7-9	NA	TRBJ1-2	TGTGCCAGCAGCTTAGCCCCGGGACATCCACAAAACTATGGCTACACCTTC	CASSLAPGHPQNYGYTF
TRBD1	TRBV29-1	NA	TRBJ2-5	TGCAGCGTTCTATCTCCGGGACAGGGGCTAGAGACCCAGTACTTC	CSVLSPGQGLETQYF
NA	TRBV7-8	many	TRBJ1-6	TGTGCCAGCAGCTTAGTCCCGGGGCGCAGTCTCCTTCGAAGGGATTCACCCCTCCACTTT	CASSLVPGRSLLRRDSPLHF
NA	TRBV27	once	TRBJ2-1	TGTGCCAGCATATCCGGCTACAATGAGCAGTTCTTC	CASISGYNEQFF
NA	TRBV19	NA	TRBJ2-2	TGTGCCAGTAGTATAGCGGCTGGGAACACCGGGGAGCTGTTTTTT	CASSIAAGNTGELFF
NA	TRBV10-3	few	TRBJ1-4	TGTGCCATCAGTGAGTCGCGGGGTAATGAAAAACTGTTTTTT	CAISESRGNEKLFF
TRBD1	TRBV12-3/TRBV12-4	many	TRBJ2-1	TGTGCCAGCAGTCCCGGACAGGGCAACAATGAGCAGTTCTTC	CASSPGQGNNEQFF
NA	TRBV19	many	TRBJ2-2	TGTGCCAGTAGTTCAAGGACCGGGGAGCTGTTTTTT	CASSSRTGELFF
NA	TRBV6-1	many	TRBJ1-5	TGTGCCAGCAGCCTTACAGGGATACAGCCCCAGCATTTT	CASSLTGIQPQHF
NA	TRBV5-1	NA	TRBJ1-4	TGCGCCAGCAGACCAGGGGAGAATGAAAAACTGTTTTTT	CASRPGENEKLFF
NA	TRBV6-6	NA	TRBJ2-3	TGTGCCAGCAACCCCACGGCGGGACTGGGTTCTTATACGCAGTATTTT	CASNPTAGLGSYTQYF
NA	TRBV27	many	TRBJ2-1	TGTGCCAGCCTCTATTACCGGGGATTCAATGAGCAGTTCTTC	CASLYYRGFNEQFF
NA	TRBV6-2/TRBV6-3	NA	TRBJ2-1	TGTGCCAGCAGTTTCGGGACTTACAATGAGCAGTTCTTC	CASSFGTYNEQFF
TRBD2	TRBV15	few	TRBJ2-1	TGTGCCACCAGCCGCCCCCGAGTAGCGGGAGTAAATGAGCAGTTCTTC	CATSRPRVAGVNEQFF
TRBD1	TRBV7-9	few	TRBJ1-5	TGTGCCAGCAGCGCCGGGACAGCCAGCAATCAGCCCCAGCATTTT	CASSAGTASNQPQHF
NA	TRBV2	many	TRBJ2-4	TGTGCCAGCAGTCCCGACAGGACGGGCCGTATTCAGTACTTC	CASSPDRTGRIQYF